Listed below are T cell receptor beta chains from one sample, sequenced in a study of OX40 agonist ivuxolimab in advanced cancers. Sequenced by immunoSEQ multiplex PCR; TCRdb stores in-frame clones only, minus some. The data hold about 77,000 clones, with 65% to 85% observed a single time. The source was CD4+ or CD8+ T cells sorted from blood, collected in a trial of the OX40 agonist ivuxolimab. The receptors were gathered from an adult with an advanced solid tumor such as melanoma, head and neck, liver or kidney cancer. CDR3s include the opening cysteine and the closing phenylalanine or tryptophan. The order of the fields is clone size, D gene, V gene, J gene, CDR3 protein, CDR3 DNA. D genes are given only for firm matches. Clone size, where shown, is once, few, many, or a class for clones that have expanded.

-	-	TRBV5-4	TRBJ1-1	CASSLVANTEAFF	TGTGCCAGCAGCTTGGTGGCGAACACTGAAGCTTTCTTT
once	TRBD1	TRBV27	TRBJ1-2	CASSLRQGASTNRGYTF	TGTGCCAGCAGTCTTCGACAGGGGGCTTCGACGAACCGTGGCTACACCTTC
-	-	TRBV6-4	TRBJ1-1	CASRKEGGGTEAFF	TGTGCCAGCAGAAAGGAGGGAGGAGGCACTGAAGCTTTCTTT
-	TRBD2	TRBV5-6	TRBJ2-1	CASSTTGTSGLSSYNEQFF	TGTGCCAGCAGCACTACCGGGACTAGCGGGCTTAGCTCCTACAATGAGCAGTTCTTC
-	-	TRBV21-1	TRBJ2-3	CASIPLTSGGDTDTQYF	TGTGCCAGCATCCCACTGACTAGCGGGGGCGACACAGATACGCAGTATTTT
-	TRBD1	TRBV2	TRBJ2-7	CASNSGTGFYEQYF	TGTGCCAGCAATTCCGGGACAGGGTTCTACGAGCAGTACTTC
-	-	TRBV7-6	TRBJ2-1	CASSRGRSSYNEQFF	TGTGCCAGCAGTAGGGGGAGGAGCTCCTACAATGAGCAGTTCTTC
-	TRBD1	TRBV7-9	TRBJ2-7	CASRPLPGGSYEQYF	TGTGCCAGCAGACCCTTACCAGGGGGCTCCTACGAGCAGTACTTC
-	-	TRBV25-1	TRBJ1-2	CASSPRGLYSGYTF	TGTGCCAGCAGCCCCCGGGGTCTTTATAGTGGCTACACCTTC
-	-	TRBV29-1	TRBJ2-1	CSVEPDPTFF	TGCAGCGTTGAACCAGACCCTACTTTCTTC
-	-	TRBV10-3	TRBJ2-5	CAISESATETQYF	TGTGCCATCAGTGAGTCGGCAACAGAGACCCAGTACTTC
-	TRBD2	TRBV7-2	TRBJ2-2	CASSLVVAGVEGELFF	TGTGCCAGCAGCTTAGTGGTAGCGGGAGTGGAAGGGGAGCTGTTTTTT
-	-	TRBV19	TRBJ2-2	CASSRGPNTGELFF	TGTGCCAGTAGTAGGGGACCGAACACCGGGGAGCTGTTTTTT
-	TRBD1	TRBV5-1	TRBJ2-1	CASSKRSGTGVYNEQFF	TGCGCCAGCAGTAAACGGTCCGGGACAGGGGTGTACAATGAGCAGTTCTTC
-	TRBD2	TRBV6-5	TRBJ2-7	CASSYSSGSKYEQYF	TGTGCCAGCAGTTACTCGAGCGGGAGTAAATACGAGCAGTACTTC
-	-	TRBV7-9	TRBJ2-4	CASSLVGQKNIQYF	TGTGCCAGCAGCTTAGTGGGGCAAAAAAACATTCAGTACTTC
-	-	TRBV19	TRBJ1-6	CASSIEIQGVLHF	TGTGCCAGTAGTATAGAGATACAGGGCGTCCTCCACTTT
-	-	TRBV5-6	TRBJ2-7	CASSPRHSYEQYF	TGTGCCAGCAGCCCACGCCACTCCTACGAGCAGTACTTC
-	-	TRBV14	TRBJ2-5	CASSQDTMSETQYF	TGTGCCAGCAGCCAAGATACGATGTCGGAGACCCAGTACTTC
-	-	TRBV30	TRBJ2-3	CAWVRDGWSDTQYF	TGTGCCTGGGTCAGGGACGGATGGTCAGATACGCAGTATTTT
-	-	TRBV28	TRBJ1-2	CASSFPTPMDSRYGYTF	TGTGCCAGCAGTTTCCCCACACCCATGGACAGCCGATATGGCTACACCTTC
-	TRBD1	TRBV5-5	TRBJ2-5	CASNSVTGALGETQYF	TGTGCCAGCAACTCCGTGACAGGGGCGTTAGGAGAGACCCAGTACTTC
few	TRBD1	TRBV6-9	TRBJ2-3	CASKSGGAGTDTQYF	TGTGCCAGCAAATCAGGGGGCGCGGGGACAGATACGCAGTATTTT
-	TRBD2	TRBV2	TRBJ2-7	CASSDQRDPTYEQYF	TGTGCCAGCAGTGACCAGCGGGATCCGACCTACGAGCAGTACTTC
-	TRBD2	TRBV6-1	TRBJ2-1	CASTELAGGWNEQFF	TGTGCCAGCACCGAACTAGCGGGGGGGTGGAATGAGCAGTTCTTC
-	TRBD2	TRBV5-1	TRBJ2-3	CASSTGTSGGADTQYF	TGCGCCAGCAGCACCGGGACTAGCGGGGGGGCAGATACGCAGTATTTT
-	-	TRBV6-6	TRBJ1-3	CASSYSSPRSGNTIYF	TGTGCCAGCAGTTACTCCTCCCCGCGTTCTGGAAACACCATATATTTT
-	-	TRBV4-1	TRBJ1-1	CASSQPPGSRNTEAFF	TGCGCCAGCAGCCAACCCCCCGGGAGCCGGAACACTGAAGCTTTCTTT
-	-	TRBV11-2	TRBJ2-3	CASSLDSLASRSADTQYF	TGTGCCAGCAGCTTAGATTCCCTAGCTTCTCGATCCGCAGATACGCAGTATTTT
-	-	TRBV9	TRBJ1-5	CASSVGGGQPQHF	TGTGCCAGCAGCGTAGGAGGTGGGCAGCCCCAGCATTTT
-	-	TRBV5-1	TRBJ2-2	CVSSLMQATGELFF	TGCGTCAGCAGCTTGATGCAGGCCACCGGGGAGCTGTTTTTT
-	-	TRBV6-1	TRBJ2-6	CASTPASSGANVLTF	TGTGCCAGCACCCCGGCAAGCTCTGGGGCCAACGTCCTGACTTTC
-	TRBD2	TRBV4-2	TRBJ2-1	CASSLTRDYGNEQFF	TGTGCCAGCAGCTTAACCCGGGACTATGGCAATGAGCAGTTCTTC
-	-	TRBV4-1	TRBJ2-2	CASSQDWTLGGELFF	TGCGCCAGCAGCCAAGATTGGACCCTTGGCGGGGAGCTGTTTTTT
-	TRBD1	TRBV23-1	TRBJ1-6	CASSLRQGRSPLHF	TGCGCCAGCAGTCTCCGACAGGGCCGGTCACCCCTCCACTTT